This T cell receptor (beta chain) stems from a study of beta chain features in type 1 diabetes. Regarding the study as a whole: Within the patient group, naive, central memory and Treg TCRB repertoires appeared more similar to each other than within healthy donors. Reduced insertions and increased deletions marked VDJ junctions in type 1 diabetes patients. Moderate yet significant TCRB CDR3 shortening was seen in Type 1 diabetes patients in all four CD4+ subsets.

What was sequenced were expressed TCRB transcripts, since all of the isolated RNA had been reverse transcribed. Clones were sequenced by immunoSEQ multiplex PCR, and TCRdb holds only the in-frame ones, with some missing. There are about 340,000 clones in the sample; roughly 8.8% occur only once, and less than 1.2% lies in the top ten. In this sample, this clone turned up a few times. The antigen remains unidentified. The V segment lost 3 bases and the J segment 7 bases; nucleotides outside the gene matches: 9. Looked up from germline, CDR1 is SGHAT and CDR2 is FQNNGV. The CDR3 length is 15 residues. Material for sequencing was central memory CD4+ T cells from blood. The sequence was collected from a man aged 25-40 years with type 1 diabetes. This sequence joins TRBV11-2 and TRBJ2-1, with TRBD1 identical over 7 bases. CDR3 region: CASSFSGTVENEQFF. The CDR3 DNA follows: TGTGCCAGCAGCTTCTCCGGGACAGTGGAAAATGAGCAGTTCTTC.